The 26 T cell receptor beta chains below all came from one sample that was sequenced in a study of tumor and adjacent non-tumor tissue in lung cancer. The template was RNA from unsorted bulk tissue. TCRbeta libraries were built with three rounds of nested PCR, modified from ARM-PCR. TCRdb passed the multiplex PCR reads through MiXCR, listing each CDR3 protein once. The repertoire holds 75,000 to 100,000 distinct CDR3 sequences, with approximately 65% as singletons. Sequenced material: lung tumor tissue. These receptors were taken from a man in his 60s with non-small cell lung cancer.

The count of this clonotype is one. An end of the junction differs from the germline gene, which may be a read error. The rearrangement joins TRBV4-2 to TRBJ2-4; 8 bases are shared with TRBD2. This CDR3 region has 17 residues. Germline CDR1 is LGHNA and CDR2 is YNFKEQ. DNA of the CDR3: TGTGCCAGCAACAGGTGGCCAGCGGGGGCCGGGGGAAACGTTCAGTACTTC. Residues: CASNRWPAGAGGNVQYF.

Comments on this clonotype: At one of its ends the junction is not consistent with the germline gene, which may arise from a read error. V usage is TRBV4-1 and J usage is TRBJ2-7; D is possibly TRBD2 (7 bases). The CDR3 contains 15 residues. Per the germline V gene, CDR1 is MGHRA and CDR2 is YSYEKL. In DNA form, the CDR3 reads TGCGCCAGCAACCAACTGATCGGGGGGCCCTACGAGCAGTATTTC. This codes for CASNQLIGGPYEQYF.

This clonotype was recorded at least ten times. The chain has TRBV6-2 or TRBV6-3 and TRBJ2-7; tentatively, D is TRBD1 (7 bases). Trimming cost V 10 bases and J 2 bases, with 15 bases left between them. The CDR3 sequence is 13 residues long. CDR1 MNHEY and CDR2 SVGEGT come from the germline V gene. In nucleotides, the CDR3 is TGTGCCACGGGGGACAGTGAAGCCTACGAGCAGTACTTC. Amino acids: CATGDSEAYEQYF.

To note about this clonotype: A read error is possible here, since a much larger clone lies one base away. The chain has TRBV28 and TRBJ2-7; 11 nucleotides line up with TRBD2. The ends lost 8 bases at V and 4 bases at J; junction bases unmatched: 7. Germline loops: CDR1 MDHEN, CDR2 SYDVKM. The length of the CDR3 is 14 residues. The DNA of the CDR3 is TGTGCCAGCGATACTAGCGGGGGCATTTACGAGCAGTACTTC. This translates into CASDTSGGIYEQYF. The full variable domain, rest sourced from reference TRBV28 and TRBJ2-7, is DVKVTQSSRYLVKRTGEKVFLECVQDMDHENMFWYRQDPGLGLRLIYFSYDVKMKEKGDIPEGYSVSREKKERFSLILESASTNQTSMYLCASDTSGGIYEQYFGPGTRLTVT.

This clonotype was counted a few times. This may arise from a read error, as a much more abundant clone is one base away. CDR3 DNA sequence: TGTGTCAGCAGATCCCAGGACAGGGGCAATGAGCAGTTCTTC. Protein sequence: CVSRSQDRGNEQFF. The chain is built from TRBV6-5 and TRBJ2-1; TRBD1 aligns across 9 bases. Germline values: CDR1 MNHEY, CDR2 SVGAGI. The CDR3 totals 14 residues.

Notes on this clonotype: This sequence may be a read error, since a much larger clone differs from it by one base. The chain links TRBV20-1 to TRBJ1-6; 7 nucleotides match TRBD1. The germline V gene encodes CDR1 DFQATT and CDR2 SNEGSKA (reference sequence). V gave up 7 bases and J gave up 3 bases; unmatched junction bases: 6. The CDR3 covers 14 residues. CDR3 sequence: CSVGWTGYNSPLHF. The CDR3, as DNA: TGCAGTGTTGGATGGACAGGCTATAATTCACCCCTCCACTTT.

This clonotype was recorded a few times. The genes are TRBV11-2 and TRBJ2-5; 10 nucleotides line up with TRBD1. Per germline, CDR1 SGHAT and CDR2 FQNNGV. This CDR3 spans 15 amino acids. V lost 7 bases to trimming and J lost 5 bases; unmatched junction nucleotides: 10. As DNA, the CDR3 is TGTGCCAGCAATTACGGACAGGGGGGATTCGAGACCCAGTACTTC. It yields the protein CASNYGQGGFETQYF.

Comments on this clonotype: A read error may explain this, as a much larger clone is one base away. The rearrangement uses TRBV20-1 and TRBJ1-6; 8 positions match TRBD1. Germline V gene lookup returns CDR1 DFQATT and CDR2 SNEGSKA (reference sequence). After removal of 6 bases from V and 8 bases from J, the junction contained 6 bases not matched to a gene. The CDR3 runs 13 residues. The CDR3 region has the DNA TGCAGTGCGCCCGGGACAGGCGATTCACCCCTCCACTTT. Protein product: CSAPGTGDSPLHF.

This clonotype was observed a handful of times. This chain links TRBV25-1 with TRBJ1-2, with D unclear. Trimming cost V 6 bases and J 5 bases, with 10 bases left between them. This CDR3 is built from 12 residues. Germline V gene data show CDR1 as MGHDK and CDR2 as SYGVNS. The CDR3 loop is CASSDGPYGYTF. The DNA of the CDR3 is TGTGCCAGCAGCGATGGGCCTTATGGCTACACCTTC.

This clonotype was recorded at least ten times. CDR3 sequence reads: CAALNRGWVEQYF. CDR3 sequence (DNA): TGTGCCGCCCTAAACAGGGGTTGGGTCGAGCAGTACTTC. The rearrangement joins TRBV30 to TRBJ2-7; 7 nucleotides align to TRBD1. Germline CDR1 and CDR2: GTSNPN and SVGIG (reference sequence). V shed 8 bases and J 6 bases; nucleotides not matched to a gene: 13. The length of the CDR3 is 13 residues.

The chain recombines TRBV12-3 or TRBV12-4 with TRBJ2-7; 11 bases are shared with TRBD1. The CDR3 consists of 14 residues. V shed 7 bases and J 6 bases; nucleotides not matched to a gene: 8. Here the CDR3 reads CASIGTGGTREQYF. In DNA form, the CDR3 reads TGTGCCAGCATAGGGACAGGGGGTACCCGCGAGCAGTACTTC.

Note on this clonotype: A much bigger clone sits one base away, suggesting this may be a read error. The V and J genes are TRBV5-1 and TRBJ2-6; 7 nucleotides match TRBD1. This CDR3 is 15 amino acids long. Germline V gene lookup returns CDR1 SGHRS and CDR2 YFSETQ. CDR3 nucleotides: TGCGTCAGCAGCAGACAGGGATCCGGGGCCAACGTCCTGACTTTC. The encoded protein is CVSSRQGSGANVLTF.

This clonotype was seen at least ten times. This sequence joins TRBV24-1 and TRBJ1-5; D might be TRBD1 (5 bases). Germline loops: CDR1 KGHDR, CDR2 SFDVKD. The CDR3 consists of 14 residues. V shed 9 bases and J shed 7 bases, with 18 bases lying between them. CDR3 DNA sequence: TGTGCCACCTTGGTGTCGGGCCCAGGGCAGCCCCAGCATTTT. It is translated as CATLVSGPGQPQHF.

This chain uses TRBV11-2 with TRBJ2-2, with 9 nucleotides matching TRBD2. The J segment lost 8 bases and the V segment lost 5 bases, leaving 9 bases of the junction unmatched. CDR3 size: 15 residues. Germline assignment: CDR1 SGHAT and CDR2 FQNNGV. The DNA for the CDR3 is TGTGCCAGCAGCCTGGAGCAGCGGGGGGTGGGGGAGCTGTTTTTT. Translation gives CASSLEQRGVGELFF.

This clonotype was seen only once. Being one base from a much bigger clone, this may be a read error. As the CDR3 is not closed by the conserved phenylalanine or tryptophan, this likely results from a read error. The chain joins TRBV11-3 to TRBJ2-3, with unresolved D. Looked up from germline, CDR1 is SGHNT and CDR2 is YENEEA. The CDR3 contains 15 residues. Trimming stripped 5 bases from V and 1 base from J, with 13 bases between. The CDR3 is CASSLGGTGTDTQYL. The CDR3 region has the DNA TGTGCCAGCAGCCTCGGTGGTACGGGCACAGATACGCAGTATTTA.

V gene TRBV28 combines with J gene TRBJ2-7; TRBD2 agrees at 8 bases. Per the germline V gene, CDR1 is MDHEN and CDR2 is SYDVKM. This CDR3 region has 15 residues. V shed 4 bases and J 3 bases; nucleotides not matched to a gene: 8. CDR3 bases: TGTGCCAGCAGTTCATCAAGGACTAGCAGCTACGAGCAGTACTTC. Protein: CASSSSRTSSYEQYF.

The chain has TRBV12-3 or TRBV12-4 and TRBJ1-1; the match to TRBD1 covers 7 bases. Unmatched junction bases numbered 16, after V lost 8 bases and J lost 4 bases. This CDR3 has 16 amino acids. The CDR3 region is CASGTNQQGKTTEAFF. CDR3 DNA sequence: TGTGCCAGCGGTACCAATCAACAGGGGAAGACCACTGAAGCTTTCTTT.

This clonotype was observed at least ten times. The J gene is TRBJ2-5, the V gene TRBV5-6; 13 nucleotides agree with TRBD2. Germline trimming cut 4 bases from V and 5 bases from J; bases unmatched to any gene: 8. Germline CDR1 is SGHDT and CDR2 is YYEEEE. This CDR3 comprises 16 residues. The CDR3 spells CASSEVLAGGHETQYF. CDR3 nucleotide sequence: TGTGCCAGCAGCGAAGTACTAGCGGGGGGGCACGAGACCCAGTACTTC.

To note about this clonotype: At one end the junction does not follow the germline gene, possibly because of a read error. CDR3 sequence reads: CASQGASGSSYKQYF. The CDR3, as DNA: TGTGCCAGCCAGGGGGCTAGCGGGAGCTCCTACAAGCAGTACTTC. V and J are TRBV28 and TRBJ2-7; 10 positions agree with TRBD2. This CDR3 is 15 amino acids long. Germline V gene data show CDR1 as MDHEN and CDR2 as SYDVKM.

As for this clonotype: One end of the junction does not line up with germline, which may come from a read error. V and J are TRBV30 and TRBJ2-3, with D possibly being TRBD2 (6 bases). The CDR3 has 13 residues. CDR1 is GTSNPN, CDR2 SVGIG, per germline (reference sequence). CDR3 nucleotides: TGTGCCTTGAGTCGGGACTCCATAGGTACGCAGTATTTT. Protein sequence: CALSRDSIGTQYF.

This clonotype was seen once. J is TRBJ2-7 and V is TRBV7-8; D is undetermined. CDR3 length: 16 amino acids. Germline CDR1 is SGHVS and CDR2 is FQNEAQ. V was shortened by 5 bases and J by 4 bases, with 21 bases between the two germline ends. The CDR3 loop is CASSLLVAAKRYEQYF. The CDR3 coding sequence is TGTGCCAGCAGCCTCCTAGTGGCGGCGAAGCGATACGAGCAGTACTTC.

Regarding this clonotype: The junction and the germline gene differ at one end; a read error may be behind it. The DNA for the CDR3 is TGTGCCACCAGCTTTGAGGCAGGGCCTTGGAATGAGCAGTTCTTC. Translated: CATSFEAGPWNEQFF. The chain recombines TRBV11-2 with TRBJ2-1; D possibly corresponds to TRBD1 (5 bases). Germline V CDR1 and CDR2: SGHAT, FQNNGV. The CDR3 has 15 residues.

About this clonotype: A read error may explain this, as a much larger clone is one base away. This chain joins TRBV20-1 and TRBJ2-1; 11 nucleotides agree with TRBD2. The CDR3 contains 18 residues. CDR1 and CDR2 from the germline V gene are DFQATT and SNEGSKA (reference sequence). V dropped 0 bases and J dropped 2; count of bases not matched to a gene: 9. The CDR3 bases are TGCAGTGCTAGAGACTTTACTAGCGGGAGAGAACCCTACAATGAGCAGTTCTTC. Protein: CSARDFTSGREPYNEQFF.

About this clonotype: The CDR3 carries no conserved terminal phenylalanine or tryptophan, so it likely arises from a read error. This chain connects TRBV2 to TRBJ2-1; D unclear. The germline CDR1 and CDR2 sequences are SNHLY and FYNNEI. This CDR3 is built from 14 residues. In DNA form, the CDR3 reads TGCGCCAGCAGTCGCCTAGTCTCAAACAATGAGCAGTTCTAC. Translated, it gives CASSRLVSNNEQFY.

In this sample, this clonotype turned up many times. The V gene is TRBV12-3 or TRBV12-4, the J gene TRBJ2-2, with D uncertain. CDR3 length equals 13 residues. V lost 1 base to trimming and J lost 3 bases, with 3 bases between them. This chain's CDR3 is CASSLGYTGELFF. The CDR3 DNA sequence: TGTGCCAGCAGTTTAGGGTACACCGGGGAGCTGTTTTTT.

About this clonotype: One end of the junction does not line up with germline, which may come from a read error. The chain carries TRBV11-3 and TRBJ2-7; D is unclear. Germline CDR1 reads SGHNT; CDR2 reads YENEEA. The CDR3 has 11 amino acids. This CDR3 is CASGLKYELYF. CDR3 sequence (DNA): TGTGCCAGCGGCCTCAAGTACGAGCTGTACTTC.